This T cell receptor beta chain was captured by sequencing in a study of patients and donors after allogeneic stem cell transplantation. The V gene lost 6 bases and the J gene lost 6 bases, with 19 bases spanning the gap. The CDR3 contains 15 residues. Germline CDR1 and CDR2: MNHEY and SMNVEV (reference sequence). A single record per CDR3 protein comes from TCRdb applying MiXCR to the RT-PCR reads. The sample holds a few hundred thousand distinct CDR3 sequences, roughly 38% seen once. This clonotype has a handful of counts. J is TRBJ2-3 and V is TRBV27; D is perhaps TRBD1 (5 bases). The sample taken for sequencing was blood, either unsorted or a sorted T cell fraction (not recorded which). The TCR originated in a human donor who was either an allogeneic HSCT recipient or a stem cell or donor lymphocyte infusion donor (not recorded which). It is not recorded whose cells these are; they may come from a transplant donor. This chain's CDR3 is CASSLRSGHPDTQYF. The CDR3 nucleotides read TGTGCCAGCAGCCTCAGGTCAGGGCATCCCGATACGCAGTATTTT.